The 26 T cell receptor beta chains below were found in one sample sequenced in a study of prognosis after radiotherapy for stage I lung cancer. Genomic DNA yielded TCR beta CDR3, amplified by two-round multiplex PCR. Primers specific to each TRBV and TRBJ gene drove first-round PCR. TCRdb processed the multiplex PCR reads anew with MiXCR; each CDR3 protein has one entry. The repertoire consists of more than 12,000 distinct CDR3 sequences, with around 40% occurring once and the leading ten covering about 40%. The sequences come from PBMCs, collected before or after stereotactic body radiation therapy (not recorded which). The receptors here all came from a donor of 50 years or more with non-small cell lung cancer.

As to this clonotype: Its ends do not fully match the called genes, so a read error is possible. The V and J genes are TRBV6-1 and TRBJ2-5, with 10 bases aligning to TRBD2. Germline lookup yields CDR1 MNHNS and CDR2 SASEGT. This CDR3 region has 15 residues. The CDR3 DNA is TGTGCCAGCAGCCCGGGGAGCGGGGGGGTAGAGAACCAGTGCTTC. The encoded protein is CASSPGSGGVENQCF.

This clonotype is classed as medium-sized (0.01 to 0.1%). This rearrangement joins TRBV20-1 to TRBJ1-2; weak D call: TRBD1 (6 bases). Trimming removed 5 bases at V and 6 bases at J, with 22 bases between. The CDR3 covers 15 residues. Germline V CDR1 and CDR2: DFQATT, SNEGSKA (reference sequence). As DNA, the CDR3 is TGCAGTGCTCGTGAGTGGGGGGCGGGGCCAAATGGCTACACCTTC. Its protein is CSAREWGAGPNGYTF.

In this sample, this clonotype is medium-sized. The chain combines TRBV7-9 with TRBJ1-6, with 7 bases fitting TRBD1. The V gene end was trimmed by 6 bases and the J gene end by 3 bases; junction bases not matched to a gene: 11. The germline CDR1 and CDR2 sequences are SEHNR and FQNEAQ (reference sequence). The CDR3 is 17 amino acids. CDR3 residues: CASSLGTAGFYNSPLHF. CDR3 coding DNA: TGTGCCAGCAGTTTGGGGACAGCCGGATTCTATAATTCACCCCTCCACTTT. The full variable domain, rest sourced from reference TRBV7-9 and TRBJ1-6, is DTGVSQNPRHKITKRGQNVTFRCDPISEHNRLYWYRQTLGQGPEFLTYFQNEAQLEKSRLLSDRFSAERPKGSFSTLEIQRTEQGDSAMYLCASSLGTAGFYNSPLHFGNGTRLTVT.

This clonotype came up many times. CDR3 protein: CAISAGAGGPFGTDTQYF. In nucleotides, the CDR3 is TGTGCCATCAGTGCAGGAGCGGGAGGGCCTTTCGGCACAGATACGCAGTATTTT. The chain combines TRBV10-3 with TRBJ2-3; 10 bases agree with TRBD2. The germline gives CDR1 ENHRY, CDR2 SYGVKD. The CDR3 runs to 18 residues. Trimming cost V 4 bases and J 1 base; bases outside gene matches: 11.

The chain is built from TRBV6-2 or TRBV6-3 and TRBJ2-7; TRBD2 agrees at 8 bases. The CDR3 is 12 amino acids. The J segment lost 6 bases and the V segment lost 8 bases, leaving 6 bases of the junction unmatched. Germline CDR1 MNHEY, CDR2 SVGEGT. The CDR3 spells CASGTSLSEQYF. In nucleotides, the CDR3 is TGTGCCAGCGGGACTAGTCTTTCCGAGCAGTACTTC.

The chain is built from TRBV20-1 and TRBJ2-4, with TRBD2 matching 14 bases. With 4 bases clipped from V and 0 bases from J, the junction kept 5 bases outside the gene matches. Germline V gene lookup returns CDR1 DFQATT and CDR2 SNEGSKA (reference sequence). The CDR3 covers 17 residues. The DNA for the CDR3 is TGCAGTGCTATAACGGGACTAGCGGGAGTAGCCAAAAACATTCAGTACTTC. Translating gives CSAITGLAGVAKNIQYF.

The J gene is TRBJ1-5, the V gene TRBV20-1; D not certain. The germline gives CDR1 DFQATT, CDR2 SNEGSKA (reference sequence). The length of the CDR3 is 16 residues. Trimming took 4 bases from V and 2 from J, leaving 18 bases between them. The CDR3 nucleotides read TGCAGTGCTATCCCCGCTCCGGGGTCTGGCAATCAGCCCCAGCATTTT. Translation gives CSAIPAPGSGNQPQHF.

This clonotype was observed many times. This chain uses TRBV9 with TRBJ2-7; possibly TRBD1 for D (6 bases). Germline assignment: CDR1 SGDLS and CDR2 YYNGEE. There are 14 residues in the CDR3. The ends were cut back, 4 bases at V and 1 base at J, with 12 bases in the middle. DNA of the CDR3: TGTGCCAGCAGCATCGGACAGTTTTCCTACGAGCAGTACTTC. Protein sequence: CASSIGQFSYEQYF.

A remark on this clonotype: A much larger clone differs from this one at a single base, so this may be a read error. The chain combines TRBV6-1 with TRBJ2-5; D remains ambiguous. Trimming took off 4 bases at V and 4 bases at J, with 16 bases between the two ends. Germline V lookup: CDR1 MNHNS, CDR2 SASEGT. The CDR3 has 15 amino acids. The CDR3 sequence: CASSASAALRETQYF. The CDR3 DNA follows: TGTGCCAGCAGTGCTTCTGCGGCCCTACGAGAGACCCAGTACTTC.

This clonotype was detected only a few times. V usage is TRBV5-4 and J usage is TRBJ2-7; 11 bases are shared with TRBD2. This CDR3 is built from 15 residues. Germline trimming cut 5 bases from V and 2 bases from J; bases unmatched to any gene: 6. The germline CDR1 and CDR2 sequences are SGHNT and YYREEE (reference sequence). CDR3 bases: TGTGCCAGCAGGGATCATAGCGGGGGGGCCTACGAGCAGTACTTC. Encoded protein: CASRDHSGGAYEQYF.

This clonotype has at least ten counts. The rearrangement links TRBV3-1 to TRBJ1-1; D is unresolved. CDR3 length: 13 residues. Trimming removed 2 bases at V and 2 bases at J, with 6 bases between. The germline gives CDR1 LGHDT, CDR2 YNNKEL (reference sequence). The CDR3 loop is CASSQLDNTEAFF. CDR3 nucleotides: TGTGCCAGCAGCCAACTCGACAACACTGAAGCTTTCTTT. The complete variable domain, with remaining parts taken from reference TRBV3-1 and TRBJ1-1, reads DTAVSQTPKYLVTQMGNDKSIKCEQNLGHDTMYWYKQDSKKFLKIMFSYNNKELIINETVPNRFSPKSPDKAHLNLHINSLELGDSAVYFCASSQLDNTEAFFGQGTRLTVV.

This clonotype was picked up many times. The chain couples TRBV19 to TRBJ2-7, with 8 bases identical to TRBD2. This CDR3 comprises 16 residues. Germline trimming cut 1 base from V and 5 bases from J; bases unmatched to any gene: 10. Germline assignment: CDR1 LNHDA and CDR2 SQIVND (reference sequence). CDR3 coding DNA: TGTGCCAGTAGTATAGCCGCTGGGACTAGTCGAGACGAGCAGTACTTC. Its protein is CASSIAAGTSRDEQYF.

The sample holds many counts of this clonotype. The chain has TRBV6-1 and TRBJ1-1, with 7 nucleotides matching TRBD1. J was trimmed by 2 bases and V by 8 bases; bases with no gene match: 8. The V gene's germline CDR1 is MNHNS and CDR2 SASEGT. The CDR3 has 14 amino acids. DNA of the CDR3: TGTGCCAGCGTACGGGACAGCGGTAACACTGAAGCTTTCTTT. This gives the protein CASVRDSGNTEAFF.

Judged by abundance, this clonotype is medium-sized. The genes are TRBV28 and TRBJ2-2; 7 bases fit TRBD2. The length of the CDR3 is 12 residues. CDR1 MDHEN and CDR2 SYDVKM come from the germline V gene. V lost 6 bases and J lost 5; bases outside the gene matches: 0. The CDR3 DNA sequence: TGTGCCAGCAGGGGGGGGACCGGGGAGCTGTTTTTT. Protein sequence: CASRGGTGELFF.

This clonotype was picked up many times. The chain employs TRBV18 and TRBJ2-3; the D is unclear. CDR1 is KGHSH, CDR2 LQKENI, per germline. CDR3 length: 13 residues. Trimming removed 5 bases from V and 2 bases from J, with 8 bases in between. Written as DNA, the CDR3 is TGTGCCAGCTCATCGACTCTCACAGATACGCAGTATTTT. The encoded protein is CASSSTLTDTQYF.

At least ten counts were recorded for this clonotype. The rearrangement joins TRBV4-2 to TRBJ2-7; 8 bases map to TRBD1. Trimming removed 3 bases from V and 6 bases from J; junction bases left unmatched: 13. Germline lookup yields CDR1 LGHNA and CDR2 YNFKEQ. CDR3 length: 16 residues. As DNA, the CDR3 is TGTGCCAGCAGCCAGGGAGAGACAGGGGATTCTTCCGAGCAGTACTTC. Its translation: CASSQGETGDSSEQYF.

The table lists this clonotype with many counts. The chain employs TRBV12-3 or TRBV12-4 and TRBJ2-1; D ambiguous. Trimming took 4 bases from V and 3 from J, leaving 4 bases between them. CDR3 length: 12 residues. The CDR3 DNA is TGTGCCAGCAGTTGGGACTACAATGAGCAGTTCTTC. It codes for CASSWDYNEQFF.

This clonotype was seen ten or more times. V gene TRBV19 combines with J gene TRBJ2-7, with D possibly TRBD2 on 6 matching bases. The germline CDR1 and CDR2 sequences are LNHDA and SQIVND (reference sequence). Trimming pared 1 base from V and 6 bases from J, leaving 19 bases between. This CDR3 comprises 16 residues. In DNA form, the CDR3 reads TGTGCCAGTAGTATAGGACGGGGGTCGAAAACTCGCGAGCAGTACTTC. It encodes CASSIGRGSKTREQYF. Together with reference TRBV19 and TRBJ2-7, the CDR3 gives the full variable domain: DGGITQSPKYLFRKEGQNVTLSCEQNLNHDAMYWYRQDPGQGLRLIYYSQIVNDFQKGDIAEGYSVSREKKESFPLTVTSAQKNPTAFYLCASSIGRGSKTREQYFGPGTRLTVT.

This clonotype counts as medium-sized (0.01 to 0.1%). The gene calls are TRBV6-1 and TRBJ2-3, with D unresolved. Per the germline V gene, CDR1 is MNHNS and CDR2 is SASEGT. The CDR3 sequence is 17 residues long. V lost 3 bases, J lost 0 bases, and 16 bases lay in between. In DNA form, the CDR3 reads TGTGCCAGCAGTGATGATTTGGACGCATCTAGCACAGATACGCAGTATTTT. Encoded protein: CASSDDLDASSTDTQYF.

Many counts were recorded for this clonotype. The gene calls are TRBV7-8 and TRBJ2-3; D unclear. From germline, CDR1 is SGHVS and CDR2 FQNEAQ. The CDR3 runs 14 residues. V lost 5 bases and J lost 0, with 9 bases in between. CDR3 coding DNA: TGTGCCAGCAGCCTACAGAGAAGCACAGATACGCAGTATTTT. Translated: CASSLQRSTDTQYF.

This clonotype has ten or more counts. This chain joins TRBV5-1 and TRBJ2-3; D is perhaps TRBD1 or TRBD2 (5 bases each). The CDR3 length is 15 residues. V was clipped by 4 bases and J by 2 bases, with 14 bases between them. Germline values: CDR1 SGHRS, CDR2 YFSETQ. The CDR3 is CASSPTWGPTDTQYF. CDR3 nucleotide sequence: TGCGCCAGCAGCCCCACGTGGGGACCCACAGATACGCAGTATTTT.

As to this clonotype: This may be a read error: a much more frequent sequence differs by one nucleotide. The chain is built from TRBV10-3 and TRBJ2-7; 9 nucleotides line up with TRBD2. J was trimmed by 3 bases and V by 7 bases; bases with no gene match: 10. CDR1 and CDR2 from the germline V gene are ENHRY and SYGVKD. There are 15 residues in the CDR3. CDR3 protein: CAITSDLAGVYEQYF. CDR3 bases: TGTGCCATCACCTCAGATTTAGCGGGGGTCTACGAGCAGTACTTC.

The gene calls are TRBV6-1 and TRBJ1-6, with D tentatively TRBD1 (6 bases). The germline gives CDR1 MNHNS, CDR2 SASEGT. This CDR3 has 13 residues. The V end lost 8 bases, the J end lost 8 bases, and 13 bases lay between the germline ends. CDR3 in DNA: TGTGCCAGCGTACAGGGCTCCCATTCACCCCTCCACTTT. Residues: CASVQGSHSPLHF.

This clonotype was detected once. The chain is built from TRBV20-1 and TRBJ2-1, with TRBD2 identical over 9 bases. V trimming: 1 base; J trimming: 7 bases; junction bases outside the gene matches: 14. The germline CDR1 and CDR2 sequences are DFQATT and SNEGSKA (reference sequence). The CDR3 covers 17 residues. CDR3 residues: CSARVGGKRGGVNEQFF. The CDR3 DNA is TGCAGTGCTAGAGTGGGAGGGAAGCGCGGGGGGGTTAATGAGCAGTTCTTC.

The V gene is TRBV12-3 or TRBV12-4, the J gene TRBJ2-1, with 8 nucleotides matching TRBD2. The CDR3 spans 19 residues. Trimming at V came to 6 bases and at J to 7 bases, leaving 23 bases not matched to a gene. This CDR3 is CASSRWEEDSGTRTNEQFF. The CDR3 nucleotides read TGTGCCAGCAGCAGGTGGGAAGAGGACTCCGGGACTAGGACGAATGAGCAGTTCTTC.

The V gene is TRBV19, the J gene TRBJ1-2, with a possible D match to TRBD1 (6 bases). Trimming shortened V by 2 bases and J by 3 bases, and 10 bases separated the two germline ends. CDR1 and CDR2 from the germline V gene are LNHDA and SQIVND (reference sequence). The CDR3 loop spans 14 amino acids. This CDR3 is CASSITGLDYGYTF. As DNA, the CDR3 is TGTGCCAGTAGTATAACAGGGTTGGACTATGGCTACACCTTC.